This T cell receptor beta chain was profiled in a study of shared clonotypes between healthy human individuals. Clones were read by immunoSEQ multiplex PCR, and TCRdb kept only the in-frame ones, dropping some. The data contain about 2.4 million clones, roughly 93% of them singletons. V was pared by 7 bases and J by 9 bases, with 11 bases of the junction left unmatched. Germline loops: CDR1 MDHEN, CDR2 SYDVKM. This CDR3 has 13 amino acids. Input material: naive CD4+ T cells from PBMCs. The subset: CD45RA+ positively selected. V usage is TRBV28 and J usage is TRBJ2-7; 8 positions agree with TRBD2. This clonotype was sampled from a man younger than 35 in good health. Some clones in this sample may be carry-over from other donors' samples. Here the CDR3 DNA reads TGTGCCAGCACTTCGGGACTAGGGCTGGGGCAGTACTTC. Translated: CASTSGLGLGQYF.